Detailed here is one T cell receptor (beta chain). Original methodology: Reference gene primer amplification in the assay estimated nucleated cell counts. The assay was immunoSEQ multiplex PCR, and TCRdb's table has in-frame clones only and misses some. The V and J calls and the clone size are those of that table, but D and trimming were determined from the DNA. This table holds a few hundred thousand clones, roughly 77% found once. The source of the sample is a study of blood T cell repertoires in COVID-19. Looking at the study overall: From the United States, Italy and Spain came samples of acute and convalescent COVID-19. The analysed material was cDNA or gDNA that came from T cells, B-cell-depleted T cells, or PBMCs.

The V gene's germline CDR1 is SGDLS and CDR2 YYNGEE. CDR3 length: 15 residues. V was shortened by 4 bases and J by 4 bases, with 15 bases between the two germline ends. The sequencing input was peripheral blood. This clonotype was sampled from an elderly woman with acute or convalescent COVID-19. The chain has TRBV9 and TRBJ1-5; no reliable D call. CDR3 nucleotide sequence: TGTGCCAGCAGCCCGAGAGGACTGTTTAATCAGCCCCAGCATTTT. It encodes CASSPRGLFNQPQHF.